A selection of T cell receptor beta chains follows, all from one sample in a study of read filtering for tumor transcriptome and immune sequencing. TCRdb ran MiXCR on the reads and lists one entry per CDR3 protein. The sample includes approximately 43,000 distinct CDR3 sequences, around 15% of them seen just once. Sample: a population of CD138-negative cells sorted from bone marrow. The receptor set was obtained from a donor at least 40 years old with multiple myeloma. Both conserved end residues are part of each CDR3. The order of the fields is D gene, clone size, J gene, V gene, CDR3 DNA, CDR3 protein. A D gene is named only where the DNA matches it firmly. Part of the rows lack a size; the others show once, few, many or a class for expanded clones.

NA NA TRBJ2-7 TRBV14 TGTGCCAGCAGCCGAGAGTCTTACGAGCAGTACTTC CASSRESYEQYF
TRBD2 many TRBJ2-7 TRBV5-4 TGTGCCAGCAGCTCACTAGCGGGGGCTGACGAGCAGTACTTC CASSSLAGADEQYF
TRBD1 many TRBJ2-7 TRBV4-3 TGCGCCAGCAGCCAACGGACGGACAGGGCCGACGAGCAGTACTTC CASSQRTDRADEQYF
NA many TRBJ1-5 TRBV28 TGTGCCAGCAGCCAAAATAGCAATCAGCCCCAGCATTTT CASSQNSNQPQHF
TRBD2 many TRBJ2-3 TRBV5-1 TGCGCCAGCAGCTTGGTGCCCTCTAGCGGGAGATGGTATACGCAGTATTTT CASSLVPSSGRWYTQYF
NA many TRBJ1-5 TRBV7-9 TGTGCTACGACCCGGGGGGGAAATCAGCCCCAGCATTTT CATTRGGNQPQHF
NA many TRBJ2-7 TRBV10-1 TGCGCCAGCTCCTCCGGCGAACCCTACGAGCAGTACTTC CASSSGEPYEQYF
NA many TRBJ2-1 TRBV7-9 TGTGCCAGCAGCTCTCCCCTCTGGGATGAGCAGTTCTTC CASSSPLWDEQFF
NA many TRBJ2-1 TRBV19 TGTGCCAGTAGTCAGCGCAGGGTTTTCACCGACAATGAGCAGTTCTTC CASSQRRVFTDNEQFF
NA NA TRBJ2-3 TRBV12-3/TRBV12-4 TGTCCCAGCCGTTTGAGGGATAGCACAGATACGCAGTATTTT CPSRLRDSTDTQYF
NA many TRBJ2-7 TRBV3-1 TGTGCCAGCAGCCATCAAGGTTTCTCCTACGAGCAGTACTTC CASSHQGFSYEQYF
NA many TRBJ2-5 TRBV2 TGTGCCAGCAGTCAAGCGCCCCCCATGGCCCAGTACTTC CASSQAPPMAQYF
TRBD1 many TRBJ1-1 TRBV20-1 TGCAGTGCTCAGGGGGCGCGGGAATACACTGAAGCTTTCTTT CSAQGAREYTEAFF
TRBD2 NA TRBJ2-1 TRBV5-5 TGTGCCAGCAGCTTTCTGGCGGGAGTGGTCAATGAGCAGTTCTTC CASSFLAGVVNEQFF
NA many TRBJ1-1 TRBV20-1 TGCAGTGCTAATGACAGAATGAACACTGAAGCTTTCTTT CSANDRMNTEAFF
NA many TRBJ2-1 TRBV6-5 TGTGCCAGCACCCCAAACAGGTCCCCTTCCTACAATGAGCAGTTCTTC CASTPNRSPSYNEQFF
TRBD2 many TRBJ2-5 TRBV28 TGTGCCAGCAGTTCCACAGGGCGGGGGGAACAAGAGACCCAGTACTTC CASSSTGRGEQETQYF
TRBD1 many TRBJ1-2 TRBV12-3/TRBV12-4 TGTGCCAGCACATTTTTCAGGGGGCGCGTTTACTATGGCTACACCTTC CASTFFRGRVYYGYTF
TRBD1 many TRBJ2-3 TRBV7-2 TGTGCCAGCAGCGGAACAGGGGGCAGGTCTTGGACAGATACGCAGTATTTT CASSGTGGRSWTDTQYF
NA many TRBJ2-5 TRBV19 TGTGCCAGTAGTAGCGGCGTGGAGACCCAGTACTTC CASSSGVETQYF
TRBD2 NA TRBJ2-5 TRBV4-3 TGCGCCAGCAGCCAAGCGGCCGGGAGGCAAGAGACCCAGTACTTC CASSQAAGRQETQYF
NA few TRBJ1-1 TRBV20-1 TGCAGTGCTAGTTTCACGCAGGCCACCACTGAAGCTTTCTTT CSASFTQATTEAFF
NA many TRBJ2-2 TRBV25-1 TGTGCCAGCAGTGGAGAACCCACCGGGGAGCTGTTTTTT CASSGEPTGELFF
TRBD1 many TRBJ1-6 TRBV30 TGTGCCTCCGGACAGGGGCTGGGGGATTCACCCCTCCACTTT CASGQGLGDSPLHF
NA many TRBJ1-1 TRBV9 TGTGCCAGCAGCGCAAAGGGACAGAACACTGAAGCTTTCTTT CASSAKGQNTEAFF
TRBD2 NA TRBJ2-1 TRBV7-9 TGTGCCAGCAGCTCTAGCGGTTACAGTGAGCAGCTCTTC CASSSSGYSEQLF
NA many TRBJ2-7 TRBV20-1 TGCAGTGCTAGAGATATCGATTCCTACGAGCAGTACTTC CSARDIDSYEQYF
NA many TRBJ2-7 TRBV28 TGTGCCAGCAGTTTATACGCACCCACCTACGAGCAGTACTTC CASSLYAPTYEQYF
TRBD1 many TRBJ1-1 TRBV29-1 TGCAGCGTCGTCCGGGACAGGTACACTGAAGCTTTCTTT CSVVRDRYTEAFF
NA many TRBJ1-1 TRBV7-3 TGTGCCAGCAGCTTACAGGGTCCCGGTATGAACACTGAAGCTTTCTTT CASSLQGPGMNTEAFF
TRBD2 few TRBJ2-7 TRBV7-3 TGTGCCAGCAGCTTATGGAGCGGGACCGGAGGGGAGCAGTACTTC CASSLWSGTGGEQYF
NA medium-sized TRBJ2-1 TRBV5-1 TGTGCCAGCAGCCCAAGAGGTTACAATGAGCAGTTCTTC CASSPRGYNEQFF
NA many TRBJ2-2 TRBV21-1 TGTGCCAGCAACACCCAACCCCTGGGCACCCACACCGGGGAGCTGTTTTTT CASNTQPLGTHTGELFF
NA many TRBJ2-1 TRBV20-1 TGCAGTGCTAGAGACCCGGCGCGTGGTGCTGACGATGATCAGTTCTTC CSARDPARGADDDQFF
TRBD2 many TRBJ2-1 TRBV2 TGTGCCAGCAGTGACAGACTAGCGGGAGGCATGTCCTACAATGAGCAGTTCTTC CASSDRLAGGMSYNEQFF
TRBD2 NA TRBJ2-2 TRBV6-1 TGTGCCAGCAGTGAAGCGACTGGAATAGGAGGCGGGAGTGCCGGGGAGCTGTTTTTT CASSEATGIGGGSAGELFF
NA many TRBJ1-4 TRBV20-1 TGCAGTGCTCAGGGGATTGATGTAGAAAAACTGTTTTTT CSAQGIDVEKLFF
NA many TRBJ1-2 TRBV7-9 TGTGCCAGCAGCTTAATGGTGACCTACACCTTC CASSLMVTYTF
TRBD2 many TRBJ2-1 TRBV28 TGTGCCAGCAGTGGGGCTAGCGGGGGGGGATCCTACAATGAGCAGTTCTTC CASSGASGGGSYNEQFF
NA many TRBJ2-2 TRBV20-1 TGCAGTGCCGCGGGACACTGGGGGACCGGGGAGCTGTTTTTT CSAAGHWGTGELFF
TRBD1 many TRBJ1-6 TRBV20-1 TGCAGTGCTAGCCGGGACAGGGGTGCCAATTCACCCCTCCACTTT CSASRDRGANSPLHF
NA NA TRBJ2-7 TRBV20-1 TGCAGTGCTAAAGCGATCTACGAGCAGTACTTC CSAKAIYEQYF
NA few TRBJ1-5 TRBV6-2/TRBV6-3 TGTGCCAGCAGTCGGGGGGACGTTAGCAATCAGCCCCAGCATTTT CASSRGDVSNQPQHF
NA few TRBJ2-3 TRBV7-9 TGTGCCGAGGGACGGGTATTAGATACGCAGTATTTT CAEGRVLDTQYF
NA many TRBJ2-1 TRBV4-2 TGTGCCAGCAGCCACGGCGGGTACAATGAGCAGTTCTTC CASSHGGYNEQFF
NA many TRBJ2-1 TRBV7-9 TGTGCCAGCAGCCCGACGAGCGGTAGCTCCTACAATGAGCAGTTCTTC CASSPTSGSSYNEQFF
TRBD1 many TRBJ2-1 TRBV10-3 TGTGCCTCCCAAGGGACAGAAAAGGTTTCCTACAATGAGCAGTTCTTC CASQGTEKVSYNEQFF
TRBD2 many TRBJ2-1 TRBV20-1 TGCAGTGCTAGGACCCGAGCGGGAGATTACAATGAGCAGTTCTTC CSARTRAGDYNEQFF
TRBD2 NA TRBJ2-1 TRBV7-2 TGCGCCAGCAGCTTAGGCCTAGCGGGAGGGCCTTACGAGCAGATCTTC CASSLGLAGGPYEQIF
NA many TRBJ2-5 TRBV5-1 TGCGCCAGCAGCGAGTCAAGCGGGCAAGAGACCCAGTACTTC CASSESSGQETQYF
TRBD1 few TRBJ1-1 TRBV7-9 TGTGCCAGCAGCTTAGGCTGGGGACAGGGGAGCACTGAAGCTTTCTTT CASSLGWGQGSTEAFF
NA NA TRBJ1-3 TRBV7-9 TGTGCCAGCAGCTTCGGAAGCTCTGGAAACGCCATATATTTT CASSFGSSGNAIYF
NA many TRBJ1-5 TRBV19 TGTGCCAGTAGTATAGACGGTCCGAGCAATCAGCCCCAGCATTTT CASSIDGPSNQPQHF
NA many TRBJ1-1 TRBV11-1 TGTGCCAGCAGCTTGGACGTAACCGGCACTGAAGCTTTCTTT CASSLDVTGTEAFF
NA few TRBJ2-4 TRBV7-2 TGTGCCAGCAGCCCGAATCCCCTAGCCAAAAACATTCAGTACTTC CASSPNPLAKNIQYF